What follows are 5 T cell receptor beta chains derived from one specimen sequenced in a study of shared clonotypes between healthy human individuals. Produced via immunoSEQ multiplex PCR; TCRdb's table is partial and in-frame only. The data contain about 1.1 million clones, roughly 80% of them singletons. The material sequenced was memory CD4+ T cells from PBMCs. Described subset: CD45RA-negative fraction. Receptors originate from a man aged 18 to 35 in good health. Some clones in this sample may be carry-over from other donors' samples.

The J gene is TRBJ2-1, the V gene TRBV7-2; TRBD1 aligns across 8 bases. The CDR3 runs to 16 residues. The ends lost 3 bases at V and 4 bases at J; junction bases unmatched: 8. Per germline, CDR1 SGHTA and CDR2 FQGNSA. CDR3 nucleotide sequence: TGTGCCAGCAGCTTTTCAGGGGGCGCAGGATACAATGAGCAGTTCTTC. It encodes CASSFSGGAGYNEQFF.

The V call is TRBV4-1, the J call TRBJ2-1; 15 bases map to TRBD2. The germline CDR1 and CDR2 sequences are MGHRA and YSYEKL. The junction had 10 bases not matched to a gene; V was cut back by 4 bases and J by 9 bases. The CDR3 consists of 17 residues. The CDR3 bases are TGCGCCAGCAGCCGAGAGGGACTAGCGGGGGGCGGAGGTGAGCAGTTCTTC. As protein: CASSREGLAGGGGEQFF.

J is TRBJ1-1 and V is TRBV27; possibly TRBD1 for D (5 bases). This CDR3 comprises 15 residues. Germline assignment: CDR1 MNHEY and CDR2 SMNVEV (reference sequence). Trimming took off 6 bases at V and 1 base at J, with 15 bases between the two ends. CDR3 residues: CASRPGSRGNTEAFF. CDR3 sequence (DNA): TGTGCCAGCAGACCAGGGTCTAGAGGGAACACTGAAGCTTTCTTT.

This clone was detected only once. This chain joins TRBV11-2 and TRBJ2-1; D is undetermined. There are 13 residues in the CDR3. Trimming left V 5 bases short and J 7 bases short, with 12 bases between. Germline V gene data show CDR1 as SGHAT and CDR2 as FQNNGV. In DNA form, the CDR3 reads TGTGCCAGCAGCCTCCCGGTACTGAATGAGCAGTTCTTC. Translating it yields CASSLPVLNEQFF.

The chain joins TRBV7-2 to TRBJ1-5; D unclear. Trimming stripped 5 bases from V and 3 bases from J, with 11 bases between. In germline, CDR1 is SGHTA, CDR2 FQGNSA. This CDR3 region has 14 residues. In nucleotides, the CDR3 is TGTGCCAGCAGCCTACGGGGAGACAATCAGCCCCAGCATTTT. It codes for CASSLRGDNQPQHF. Full variable domain (missing parts from reference TRBV7-2 and TRBJ1-5): GAGVSQSPSNKVTEKGKDVELRCDPISGHTALYWYRQSLGQGLEFLIYFQGNSAPDKSGLPSDRFSAERTGGSVSTLTIQRTQQEDSAVYLCASSLRGDNQPQHFGDGTRLSIL.